The sequence of this T cell receptor beta chain was determined in a study of blood T cell repertoires in COVID-19. The wider study: Some COVID-19 samples were acute and others convalescent; all came from the United States, Italy and Spain. T cells, B-cell-depleted T cells, or PBMCs supplied cDNA or gDNA.

The repertoire was sequenced with immunoSEQ multiplex PCR; TCRdb's copy has only in-frame clones and lacks some. The table has about 55,000 clones, approximately 83% seen once. Looked up from germline, CDR1 is SNHLY and CDR2 is FYNNEI. The ends were cut back, 6 bases at V and 7 bases at J, with 6 bases in the middle. The CDR3 is made up of 11 amino acids. The sequencing sample was made of peripheral blood. The rearrangement uses TRBV2 and TRBJ1-4; tentative D call: TRBD1 (5 bases). The TCR comes from a man older than 75 with COVID-19, enrolled during active disease. CDR3 coding DNA: TGTGCCAGCAGGGGGGGTGAAAAACTGTTTTTT. Amino acids: CASRGGEKLFF.